The 24 T cell receptor beta chains listed next were all sequenced from one sample in a study of shared clonotypes between healthy human individuals (dated by TCRdb to 2018 to 2021). CD8 naive samples were CD45RO-negative cells positively selected for CCR7, giving a CD45RA+CCR7+ population that excluded TemRA cells. Library creation used the immunoSEQ multiplex PCR assay. Held by TCRdb, this immuneACCESS table contains in-frame sequences only and omits some clones. Under half of the omission traces to an unresolved V gene where checked; the cause of the rest is unknown. The sample table lists 500,000 to 700,000 clones, about 95% of them with a count of one. Approximately 0.11% of the sample is taken by the ten largest. Sample: naive CD8+ T cells sorted from blood. The cell subset or site label of this sample denotes: CD45RA+CCR7+. The receptors derive from a woman aged 25 to 39 in good health.

The J gene is TRBJ2-7, the V gene TRBV5-6, with a possible D match to TRBD1 (5 bases). V gave up 2 bases and J gave up 2 bases, with 8 bases separating them. CDR1 SGHDT and CDR2 YYEEEE come from the germline V gene. The CDR3 runs to 13 residues. The CDR3: CASSFGRAYEQYF. Here the CDR3 DNA reads TGTGCCAGCAGCTTTGGCAGGGCCTACGAGCAGTACTTC.

The V call is TRBV19, the J call TRBJ1-1; D perhaps matches TRBD1 (6 bases). V lost 7 bases, J lost 5 bases, and 17 bases lay in between. The CDR3 spans 14 residues. CDR1 LNHDA and CDR2 SQIVND come from the germline V gene (reference sequence). The CDR3 coding sequence is TGTGCCAGTAACAATAACTGGGGGCGGACTGAAGCTTTCTTT. Protein sequence: CASNNNWGRTEAFF.

This chain links TRBV6-5 with TRBJ1-1; TRBD1 matches 9 bases. The CDR3 extends over 14 amino acids. With V trimmed by 4 bases and J by 4 bases, 4 bases remained unmatched. The V gene's germline CDR1 is MNHEY and CDR2 SVGAGI. CDR3 region: CASSWTGAGTEAFF. Here the CDR3 DNA reads TGTGCCAGCAGTTGGACAGGGGCGGGCACTGAAGCTTTCTTT.

The chain combines TRBV5-1 with TRBJ2-1; a possible D gene is TRBD2 (6 bases). Per germline, CDR1 SGHRS and CDR2 YFSETQ. This CDR3 region has 15 residues. V was clipped by 0 bases and J by 4 bases, with 11 bases between them. CDR3 in DNA: TGCGCCAGCAGCTTGGTTTCTAGCGAGTACAATGAGCAGTTCTTC. As protein: CASSLVSSEYNEQFF.

The rearrangement joins TRBV27 to TRBJ1-1; perhaps TRBD1 as D (5 bases). CDR1 and CDR2 from the germline V gene are MNHEY and SMNVEV (reference sequence). V was cut by 6 bases and J by 0 bases, with 17 bases left in between. The length of the CDR3 is 16 residues. The CDR3 DNA is TGTGCCAGCAGGCCCTCCGTAGGGGAGATGAACACTGAAGCTTTCTTT. Residues: CASRPSVGEMNTEAFF.

The chain's CDR3 is CSVVDREEQYF. The CDR3 DNA follows: TGCAGCGTTGTCGACAGGGAAGAGCAGTACTTC. The J gene is TRBJ2-5, the V gene TRBV29-1; TRBD1 aligns across 7 bases. Germline loops: CDR1 SQVTM, CDR2 ANQGSEA. The CDR3 runs to 11 residues. V lost 4 bases to trimming and J lost 11 bases; unmatched junction nucleotides: 7.

This clone was counted once. The J gene is TRBJ2-7, the V gene TRBV27; 7 bases match TRBD1. V dropped 6 bases and J dropped 7; count of bases not matched to a gene: 12. The CDR3 is 14 residues long. Per germline, CDR1 MNHEY and CDR2 SMNVEV (reference sequence). CDR3 sequence: CASSPRDRALEQYF. CDR3 sequence (DNA): TGTGCCAGCAGCCCAAGAGACAGGGCTCTAGAGCAGTACTTC.

V gene TRBV27 combines with J gene TRBJ2-1; 11 positions match TRBD2. This CDR3 has 15 residues. V lost 4 bases, J lost 10 bases, and 9 bases stayed unmatched. CDR1 is MNHEY and CDR2 is SMNVEV in the germline V gene (reference sequence). CDR3 loop: CASSWGLAVMGEQFF. The CDR3 bases are TGTGCCAGCAGTTGGGGACTAGCGGTCATGGGAGAGCAGTTCTTC.

V is TRBV13 and J is TRBJ2-3, with TRBD1 matching 9 bases. V gave up 6 bases and J gave up 2 bases; unmatched junction bases: 9. Germline V CDR1 and CDR2: PRHDT, FYEKMQ (reference sequence). The CDR3 runs 16 residues. CDR3 loop: CASSSLTGGITDTQYF. For the CDR3, the DNA is TGTGCCAGCAGTTCCCTGACAGGGGGAATCACAGATACGCAGTATTTT.

This clone was seen once. J is TRBJ2-3 and V is TRBV27; the D gene could be TRBD1 or TRBD2 (5 bases each). Per germline, CDR1 MNHEY and CDR2 SMNVEV (reference sequence). The CDR3 length is 17 residues. Trimming removed 0 bases at V and 2 bases at J, with 15 bases between. The CDR3 region is CASSLSTRGGLTDTQYF. The DNA of the CDR3 is TGTGCCAGCAGTTTATCCACTCGGGGCGGGCTCACAGATACGCAGTATTTT.

The rearrangement links TRBV5-6 to TRBJ2-7; weak D call: TRBD1 (7 bases). The CDR3 runs to 13 residues. V was pared by 2 bases and J by 3 bases, with 9 bases between. The germline gives CDR1 SGHDT, CDR2 YYEEEE. The CDR3 DNA is TGTGCCAGCAGCTTCCAGGGGGGCTACGAGCAGTACTTC. Amino acids: CASSFQGGYEQYF.

V gene TRBV27 combines with J gene TRBJ1-2; D is unclear. V shed 0 bases and J shed 8 bases, with 22 bases lying between them. CDR3 length equals 17 residues. Looked up from germline, CDR1 is MNHEY and CDR2 is SMNVEV (reference sequence). The CDR3 loop is CASSLSGAAARSGGYTF. The CDR3, as DNA: TGTGCCAGCAGTTTATCGGGAGCGGCGGCCAGGTCTGGGGGCTACACCTTC.

The chain carries TRBV28 and TRBJ1-3; D remains ambiguous. In germline, CDR1 is MDHEN, CDR2 SYDVKM. V dropped 1 base and J dropped 1 base, with 8 bases sitting between them. The CDR3 length is 15 residues. CDR3 coding DNA: TGTGCCAGCAGTTTATTGGGGTTTTCTGGAAACACCATATATTTT. Translated, it gives CASSLLGFSGNTIYF.

The V gene is TRBV7-3, the J gene TRBJ2-2, with D uncertain. V shed 3 bases and J shed 0 bases, with 8 bases lying between them. Germline V lookup: CDR1 SGHTA, CDR2 FQGTGA. The length of the CDR3 is 15 residues. The CDR3 loop is CASSLYKANTGELFF. The CDR3 coding sequence is TGTGCCAGCAGCTTGTATAAGGCGAACACCGGGGAGCTGTTTTTT. Complete variable domain (other parts from reference TRBV7-3 and TRBJ2-2): GAGVSQTPSNKVTEKGKYVELRCDPISGHTALYWYRQSLGQGPEFLIYFQGTGAADDSGLPNDRFFAVRPEGSVSTLKIQRTERGDSAVYLCASSLYKANTGELFFGEGSRLTVL.

The gene calls are TRBV29-1 and TRBJ2-3; D not resolved. Trimming took off 7 bases at V and 3 bases at J, with 14 bases between the two ends. The V gene's germline CDR1 is SQVTM and CDR2 ANQGSEA. The CDR3 contains 13 residues. The CDR3 nucleotides are TGCAGCGGAGGTGGTCTGGAGACAGATACGCAGTATTTT. This encodes CSGGGLETDTQYF.

The V and J genes are TRBV6-7 and TRBJ1-5; D not resolved. TRBV6-7 is treated as an ORF (open reading frame) with a function not yet certain. V dropped 2 bases and J dropped 6 bases, with 11 bases sitting between them. This CDR3 has 14 residues. Written as DNA, the CDR3 is TGTGCCAGCAGTTACCGGGTTAAAGTTCAGCCCCAGCATTTT. This codes for CASSYRVKVQPQHF.

This chain connects TRBV7-9 to TRBJ2-7; TRBD2 agrees at 8 bases. CDR1 is SEHNR, CDR2 FQNEAQ, per germline (reference sequence). V lost 4 bases, J lost 1 base, and 15 bases stayed unmatched. The CDR3 loop spans 18 amino acids. CDR3: CASSSPPAVSGESYEQYF. The CDR3 nucleotides read TGTGCCAGCAGCTCACCCCCCGCGGTTAGCGGGGAGTCCTACGAGCAGTACTTC. Full variable domain (outside the CDR3, taken from reference TRBV7-9 and TRBJ2-7): DTGVSQNPRHKITKRGQNVTFRCDPISEHNRLYWYRQTLGQGPEFLTYFQNEAQLEKSRLLSDRFSAERPKGSFSTLEIQRTEQGDSAMYLCASSSPPAVSGESYEQYFGPGTRLTVT.

The chain has TRBV11-2 and TRBJ2-1; 9 bases are shared with TRBD1. This CDR3 is 15 amino acids long. V lost 4 bases and J lost 8; bases outside the gene matches: 9. In germline, CDR1 is SGHAT, CDR2 FQNNGV. Written as DNA, the CDR3 is TGTGCCAGCAGCTATGGGACAGGGACGAAAGATGAGCAGTTCTTC. Amino acids: CASSYGTGTKDEQFF.

The chain recombines TRBV27 with TRBJ2-7; tentatively, D is TRBD2 (5 bases). The CDR3 has 13 residues. The germline V gene has CDR1 MNHEY and CDR2 SMNVEV (reference sequence). Trimming took 0 bases from V and 11 from J, leaving 14 bases between them. As DNA, the CDR3 is TGTGCCAGCAGTTTATCCCCCTCGGACGGGGAGTACTTC. Translated, it gives CASSLSPSDGEYF.

The chain uses TRBV9 and TRBJ1-3; no definite D call. V was cut by 2 bases and J by 0 bases, with 9 bases left in between. CDR1 SGDLS and CDR2 YYNGEE come from the germline V gene. CDR3 length equals 15 residues. The CDR3 spells CASSVGRGSGNTIYF. The CDR3 DNA sequence: TGTGCCAGCAGCGTGGGTCGGGGCTCTGGAAACACCATATATTTT.

This rearrangement joins TRBV19 to TRBJ1-5; tentatively, D is TRBD1 (6 bases). Trimming cost V 0 bases and J 2 bases, with 23 bases left between them. This CDR3 has 20 residues. Germline-derived CDR1 and CDR2 are LNHDA and SQIVND (reference sequence). The CDR3 spells CASSIDNRDWLWGRNQPQHF. The CDR3 DNA is TGTGCCAGTAGTATAGATAACCGGGACTGGCTATGGGGGCGCAATCAGCCCCAGCATTTT.

The chain links TRBV30 to TRBJ1-2; unclear D gene. The CDR3 totals 16 residues. The germline gives CDR1 GTSNPN, CDR2 SVGIG (reference sequence). The V end lost 0 bases, the J end lost 4 bases, and 18 bases lay between the germline ends. CDR3 coding DNA: TGTGCCTGGAGTGTAAATACCCGAAACGGCCCCTATGGCTACACCTTC. Its protein product is CAWSVNTRNGPYGYTF.

CDR3 bases: TGTGCCAGCAAGGCGGGAGGTCACAATGAGCAGTTCTTC. It translates to CASKAGGHNEQFF. This chain joins TRBV7-6 and TRBJ2-1; 8 bases map to TRBD2. From germline, CDR1 is SGHVS and CDR2 FNYEAQ. CDR3 size: 13 residues. Trimming cost V 7 bases and J 5 bases; bases outside gene matches: 4.

The rearrangement uses TRBV6-1 and TRBJ2-5, with D perhaps assigned TRBD1 or TRBD2 (5 bases each). Per germline, CDR1 MNHNS and CDR2 SASEGT. Trimming removed 4 bases at V and 3 bases at J, with 15 bases between. CDR3 length equals 15 residues. CDR3: CASSVGGRVKETQYF. For the CDR3, the DNA is TGTGCCAGCAGTGTTGGGGGACGGGTGAAAGAGACCCAGTACTTC.